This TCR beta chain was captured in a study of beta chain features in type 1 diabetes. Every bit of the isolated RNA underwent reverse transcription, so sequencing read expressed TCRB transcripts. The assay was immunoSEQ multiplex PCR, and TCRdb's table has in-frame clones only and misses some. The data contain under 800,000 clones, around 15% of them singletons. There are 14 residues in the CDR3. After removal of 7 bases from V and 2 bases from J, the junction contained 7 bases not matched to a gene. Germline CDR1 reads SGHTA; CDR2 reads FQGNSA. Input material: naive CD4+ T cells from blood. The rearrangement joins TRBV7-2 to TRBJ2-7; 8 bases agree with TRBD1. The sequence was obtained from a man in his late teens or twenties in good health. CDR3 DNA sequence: TGTGCCAGCACCTTCCGGGACAGGCCCTACGAGCAGTACTTC. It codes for CASTFRDRPYEQYF.